The T cell receptor beta chain under discussion was sequenced for a study of blood T cell repertoires in COVID-19. Participants were placed into cohorts based on the clinical history they reported. Using immunoSEQ multiplex PCR, the repertoire was profiled, and TCRdb retains in-frame clones only, with some absent. The repertoire has 200,000 to 250,000 clones, 80% to 90% of them found once; the top ten carry 3% to 3.5%. V lost 0 bases, J lost 1 base, and 12 bases lay in between. There are 16 residues in the CDR3. Germline V gene lookup returns CDR1 KGHSH and CDR2 LQKENI. The source is a woman aged 18 to 35 in a cohort exposed to, infected with or recovered from COVID-19 (not recorded which). The material sequenced was PBMCs or T cells enriched from blood (not recorded which). The V call is TRBV18, the J call TRBJ1-1; a weak D match, TRBD1 (6 bases). In DNA form, the CDR3 reads TGTGCCAGCTCACCACCAAACAGGGAGGGGAACACTGAAGCTTTCTTT. Translating gives CASSPPNREGNTEAFF.